A single sample gave rise to the 18 T cell receptor beta chains below, sequenced in a study of CXCR3-negative and CXCR3-positive naive CD8 T cells. TRB cDNA was prepared as libraries by UMI-labeled 5' RACE. TCRdb re-analyzed the 5' RACE reads; it lists each CDR3 protein once, without DNA. The sample totals approximately 74,000 distinct CDR3 sequences. Sequenced: naive CXCR3- CD8+ T cells from blood. Sample subset: CD45RO-CCR7+CD27+CD95- naive CD8+ T cells lacking CXCR3 (TNR3-). Every receptor here comes from a human donor in good health. Some clones in this sample may be carry-over from other donors' samples.

The chain employs TRBV7-2 and TRBJ2-1; lacking DNA, the TRBD2 call made by TCRdb goes unchecked. Germline V gene data show CDR1 as SGHTA and CDR2 as FQGNSA. The CDR3 length is 15 residues. The CDR3 reads CASSSGTSIYNEQFF. The full variable domain, rest sourced from reference TRBV7-2 and TRBJ2-1, is GAGVSQSPSNKVTEKGKDVELRCDPISGHTALYWYRQSLGQGLEFLIYFQGNSAPDKSGLPSDRFSAERTGGSVSTLTIQRTQQEDSAVYLCASSSGTSIYNEQFFGPGTRLTVL.

The chain has TRBV2 and TRBJ2-1; TCRdb's D gene call, TRBD1, goes unchecked for lack of DNA. Germline CDR1 reads SNHLY; CDR2 reads FYNNEI. The CDR3 is 12 residues long. CDR3 protein: CASSDRVGEQFF.

The chain has TRBV7-6 and TRBJ2-2; with no DNA, the TCRdb D assignment of TRBD2 cannot be verified. Germline V lookup: CDR1 SGHVS, CDR2 FNYEAQ. The CDR3 spans 19 residues. CDR3 protein: CASSPHTAAAGGNTGELFF.

The chain carries TRBV29-1 and TRBJ2-7; checking the TCRdb D call of TRBD1 is not possible without DNA. Germline loops: CDR1 SQVTM, CDR2 ANQGSEA. The CDR3 runs 13 residues. The CDR3 protein is CSVEDGGTYEQYF.

The V call is TRBV12-3 or TRBV12-4, the J call TRBJ2-1. This CDR3 is 13 amino acids long. The CDR3 protein is CASSLAPGNEQFF.

This rearrangement joins TRBV6-2 or TRBV6-3 to TRBJ2-7; TCRdb designates TRBD1, a call that cannot be tested without DNA. The CDR3 consists of 18 residues. Per the germline V gene, CDR1 is MNHEY and CDR2 is SVGEGT. Here the CDR3 reads CASTTTPSEGSLSYEQYF.

The chain joins TRBV28 to TRBJ2-1; TCRdb outputs TRBD1, but without DNA this stays unchecked. The CDR3 consists of 23 residues. Germline loops: CDR1 MDHEN, CDR2 SYDVKM. The CDR3 loop is CASSVTPGHVKADPAQDGNEQFF.

The gene calls are TRBV23-1 and TRBJ2-7; checking the TCRdb D call of TRBD1 is not possible without DNA. TRBV23-1 is an ORF for which the function is uncertain. This CDR3 is 16 amino acids long. CDR3 protein: CASSHIKVTDTYEQYF.

The V and J genes are TRBV28 and TRBJ2-3; TCRdb picks TRBD2, but there is no DNA to check that call. Per the germline V gene, CDR1 is MDHEN and CDR2 is SYDVKM. CDR3 length: 16 residues. The CDR3 region is CASSFSSGASTDTQYF.

The CDR3: CASSLAVTGVASTDTQYF. The V and J genes are TRBV7-6 and TRBJ2-3; the TRBD1 assignment by TCRdb is unverifiable without DNA. The CDR3 loop spans 18 amino acids. Germline values: CDR1 SGHVS, CDR2 FNYEAQ. Together with reference TRBV7-6 and TRBJ2-3, the CDR3 gives the full variable domain: GAGVSQSPRYKVTKRGQDVALRCDPISGHVSLYWYRQALGQGPEFLTYFNYEAQQDKSGLPNDRFSAERPEGSISTLTIQRTEQRDSAMYRCASSLAVTGVASTDTQYFGPGTRLTVL.

The gene calls are TRBV4-3 and TRBJ2-5; TCRdb selects TRBD1, and the lack of DNA leaves this call unchecked. This CDR3 has 15 amino acids. From germline, CDR1 is LGHNA and CDR2 YSLEER. The CDR3 reads CASSQATGSSETQYF.

This chain connects TRBV13 to TRBJ2-7. Germline V lookup: CDR1 PRHDT, CDR2 FYEKMQ (reference sequence). The CDR3 length is 13 residues. The CDR3 loop reads CASSFWGPYEQYF.

The J gene is TRBJ2-7, the V gene TRBV6-2 or TRBV6-3. The V gene's germline CDR1 is MNHEY and CDR2 SVGEGT. The CDR3 is made up of 13 amino acids. The CDR3 loop reads CASIGRESYEQYF.

This chain joins TRBV4-3 and TRBJ2-7. Germline V gene sequence: CDR1 LGHNA, CDR2 YSLEER. The CDR3 covers 13 residues. This CDR3 reads CASSQGETYEQYF.

CDR3 residues: CATSRVGEQFF. The chain employs TRBV15 and TRBJ2-1. This CDR3 is 11 amino acids long. Germline CDR1 LNHNV, CDR2 YYDKDF (reference sequence).

The CDR3: CSARDSSESRYEQYF. The chain carries TRBV20-1 and TRBJ2-7. The CDR3 totals 15 residues. CDR1 is DFQATT, CDR2 SNEGSKA, per germline (reference sequence).

J is TRBJ2-1 and V is TRBV28. The CDR3 is 11 residues long. Germline V gives CDR1 MDHEN, CDR2 SYDVKM. This CDR3 reads CASIYGNEQFF.

V is TRBV7-2 and J is TRBJ2-7. The CDR3 is 13 amino acids. Per the germline V gene, CDR1 is SGHTA and CDR2 is FQGNSA. This CDR3 reads CASSSLSSYEQYF.